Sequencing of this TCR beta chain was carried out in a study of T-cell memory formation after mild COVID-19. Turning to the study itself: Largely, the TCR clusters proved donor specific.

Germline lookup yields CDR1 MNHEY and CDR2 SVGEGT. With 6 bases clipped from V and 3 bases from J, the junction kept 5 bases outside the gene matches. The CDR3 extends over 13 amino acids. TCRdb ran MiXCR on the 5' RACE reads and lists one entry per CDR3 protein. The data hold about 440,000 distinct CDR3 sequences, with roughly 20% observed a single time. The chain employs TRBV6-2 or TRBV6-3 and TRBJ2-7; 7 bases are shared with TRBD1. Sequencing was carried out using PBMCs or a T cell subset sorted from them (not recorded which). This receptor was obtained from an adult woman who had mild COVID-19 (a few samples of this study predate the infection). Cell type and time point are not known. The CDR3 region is CASRYRGLYEQYF. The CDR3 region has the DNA TGTGCCAGCAGATACAGGGGCCTCTACGAGCAGTACTTC.